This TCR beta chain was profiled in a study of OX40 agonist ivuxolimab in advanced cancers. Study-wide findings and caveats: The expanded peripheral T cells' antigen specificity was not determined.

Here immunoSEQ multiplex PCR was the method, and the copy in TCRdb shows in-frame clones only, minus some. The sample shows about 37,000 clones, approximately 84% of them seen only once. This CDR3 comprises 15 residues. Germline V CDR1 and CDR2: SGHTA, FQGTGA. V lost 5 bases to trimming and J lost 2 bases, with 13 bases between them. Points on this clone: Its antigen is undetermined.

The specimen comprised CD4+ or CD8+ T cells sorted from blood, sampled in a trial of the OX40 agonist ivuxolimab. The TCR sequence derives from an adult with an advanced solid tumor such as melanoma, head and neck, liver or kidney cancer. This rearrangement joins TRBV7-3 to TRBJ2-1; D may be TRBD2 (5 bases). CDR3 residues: CASSRARGTYNEQFF. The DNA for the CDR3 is TGTGCCAGCAGCCGCGCTCGGGGAACCTACAATGAGCAGTTCTTC. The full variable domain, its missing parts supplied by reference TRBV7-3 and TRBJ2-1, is GAGVSQTPSNKVTEKGKYVELRCDPISGHTALYWYRQSLGQGPEFLIYFQGTGAADDSGLPNDRFFAVRPEGSVSTLKIQRTERGDSAVYLCASSRARGTYNEQFFGPGTRLTVL.